This T cell receptor beta chain is from a study of cytomegalovirus exposure and HLA in healthy donors. Study-wide points: With later analysis, a missense DCLRE1C variant became linked to TCR beta V- and J-gene trimming. The study listed roughly 160 cytomegalovirus-associated TCR beta chains. Later work found that TCR association rates differed between HLA loci; DRB1 had the most and HLA-C the fewest. Immune exposure information comprised only CMV serostatus.

This clone was picked up a small number of times. Antigen: not known. This CDR3 is also generated by other DNA sequences in the sample. 13 Jbeta primers and 60 Vbeta primers were used for the PCR. Repertoires were generated with immunoSEQ multiplex PCR, while TCRdb's copy carries only in-frame clones and drops some. The sample carries around 84,000 clones, around 82% recorded once. Germline V lookup: CDR1 SEHNR, CDR2 FQNEAQ (reference sequence). The J segment lost 5 bases and the V segment lost 2 bases, leaving 11 bases of the junction unmatched. The CDR3 has 18 residues. Sequenced material: PBMCs. V is TRBV7-9 and J is TRBJ2-1, with TRBD2 matching 11 bases. The sequence derives from a man aged 50-60 years in good health and CMV-seronegative. As DNA, the CDR3 is TGTGCCAGCAGCTTACCTAGACGACTAGCGGGGCCAAACAATGAGCAGTTCTTC. Amino acids: CASSLPRRLAGPNNEQFF.